Listed below are T cell receptor beta chains from one sample, sequenced in a study of CD8+CD57+ T cells in acquired aplastic anemia. In TCRdb, the reads were re-called with MiXCR into one record per CDR3 protein. Altogether 180,000 or so distinct CDR3 sequences are present, 40% to 50% being singletons, with the ten largest covering 1.1%. Sequencing used sorted CD4+, CD8+, or CD8+CD57+ T cells (not recorded which) from PBMCs. The receptors come from a human donor with aplastic anemia. Both conserved end residues are trimmed from each CDR3. Each record gives: V gene, J gene, CDR3 protein.

TRBV2	TRBJ2-7	ASTLGGTGQRY
TRBV2	TRBJ1-2	ASSRQREGGYGYT
TRBV7-2	TRBJ1-1	ALFVGSEAF
TRBV5-6	TRBJ2-3	ASSLVRTSTDTQY
TRBV9	TRBJ1-2	ASSVDTDYGYT
TRBV7-7	TRBJ2-5	ASSTGTSVFQETQY
TRBV5-4	TRBJ2-7	ASSLAKFPTSGGNEQY
TRBV5-1	TRBJ1-3	ASSQTGPGNTIY
TRBV24-1	TRBJ2-2	ATSERGTGELF
TRBV4-1	TRBJ2-3	ASSQGLAGGPGTDTQY
TRBV24-1	TRBJ2-1	ATSDIRRGIHNEQF
TRBV6-5	TRBJ1-1	ASSYAGGGTEAF
TRBV6-5	TRBJ2-1	ASSFLQTGLNEQF
TRBV12-3/TRBV12-4	TRBJ1-1	ASSRIRNTEAF
TRBV4-1	TRBJ1-1	ASSPETTNTEAF
TRBV20-1	TRBJ1-6	SARAGDSPLH
TRBV19	TRBJ1-2	ASSLQGALGYT
TRBV27	TRBJ2-7	ASSLLGQGFYEQY
TRBV5-1	TRBJ1-1	ASSLVGGLMNTEAF
TRBV5-1	TRBJ2-3	ASSSPYGLRASTDTQY
TRBV9	TRBJ2-2	ASSVGPGRAAGELF
TRBV5-1	TRBJ2-7	ASSRDGTYEQY
TRBV4-2	TRBJ1-2	ASSPLGTANYGYT
TRBV20-1	TRBJ2-1	SARDGRDYNEQF
TRBV10-1	TRBJ1-6	ASSESRGVTPLH
TRBV20-1	TRBJ2-1	SARGREGRGEQF
TRBV6-1	TRBJ2-3	ASSRTSGGLDTQY
TRBV19	TRBJ2-7	ASSGIQGLIYEQY
TRBV19	TRBJ1-1	ASSIGAGGNTEAF
TRBV7-2	TRBJ2-7	ASKGGEEQY
TRBV15	TRBJ1-6	ATNRATGSHNSPLH
TRBV4-1	TRBJ1-4	ASSSTGGANEKLF
TRBV7-9	TRBJ1-6	ASSLPRSPLH
TRBV4-3	TRBJ2-3	ASSQESRADTQY
TRBV29-1	TRBJ2-1	SVGVGGGNNEQF
TRBV10-3	TRBJ1-1	AISEGSGTEAF
TRBV20-1	TRBJ2-1	SALAGGPGSYNEQF
TRBV20-1	TRBJ2-5	SARGDREVQETQY
TRBV5-4	TRBJ2-5	ASSLEDFGGTQY
TRBV12-3/TRBV12-4	TRBJ2-7	ASSSLRTLSSYEQY
TRBV20-1	TRBJ2-1	SARKPGTQDHNEQF
TRBV24-1	TRBJ1-6	ATSDATGQGHSPLH
TRBV5-1	TRBJ2-7	ASSLATGYEQY
TRBV20-1	TRBJ1-3	SASSPVSGNTIY
TRBV19	TRBJ2-2	ASSISSGELF
TRBV7-9	TRBJ1-4	ASSFLDVNEKLF
TRBV15	TRBJ1-5	ATSRAGGNQPQH
TRBV24-1	TRBJ2-1	ATSDSSGRAPYSYNEQF
TRBV4-2	TRBJ2-7	ASSQDERGGRGEQY
TRBV10-3	TRBJ1-5	AISAGARQPQH
TRBV3-1	TRBJ2-7	ASSQESGSPYEQY
TRBV10-1	TRBJ1-1	ASSAIGGLGTEAF
TRBV19	TRBJ1-2	ASSKRQGGSNYGYT
TRBV15	TRBJ2-1	ATGSGPYNEQF
TRBV10-3	TRBJ2-5	AISLREKETQY